The T cell receptor (beta chain) under discussion was sequenced for a study of follicular helper T cells after annual influenza vaccination. As for the study in general: Some donors were sampled over the 2013-2014, 2014-2015 and 2015-2016 vaccinations. Broader study findings: For non-cTfh compartments, undersampling could not be ruled out. Just about 9-21% of cells analyzed had recovered productive TCRB sequences. Day 7 ICOS+CD38+ clones later appeared mostly in ICOS-CD38- cTfh.

This sample's time point: 2015-2016 season, 7 days after influenza vaccination. Trimming stripped 3 bases from V and 7 bases from J, with 7 bases between. Per the germline V gene, CDR1 is LGHNA and CDR2 is YSLEER. This CDR3 comprises 13 residues. Method: immunoSEQ multiplex PCR; TCRdb's copy keeps in-frame clones and lacks some. The sample contains more than 5,500 clones, over 75% of which appear only once. Concerning this clone: Its antigen is as yet unknown.

The chain couples TRBV4-3 to TRBJ1-6; D is unresolved. Sample: CXCR5- memory CD4+ T cells sorted from blood, taken 7 days after influenza vaccination. The clonotype comes from an adult who received the influenza vaccine. The CDR3 is CASSQVSNSPLHF. CDR3 DNA sequence: TGCGCCAGCAGCCAGGTTTCAAATTCACCCCTCCACTTT.